The 23 T cell receptor beta chains in this list originate from one sample, sequenced in a study of T-cell memory formation after mild COVID-19. MiXCR was run by TCRdb on the 5' RACE reads, yielding one entry per CDR3 protein. The sample shows a few hundred thousand distinct CDR3 sequences, 28% of them seen only once. Sample: PBMCs or a T cell subset sorted from them (not recorded which). The receptors here all came from an adult woman who had mild COVID-19 (a few samples of this study predate the infection). Cell type and time point are not known.

This clonotype was picked up a small number of times. This chain uses TRBV7-6 with TRBJ2-3; D is ambiguous. The V end was cut by 6 bases, the J end by 5 bases, with 12 bases between. Germline V CDR1 and CDR2: SGHVS, FNYEAQ. The CDR3 sequence is 13 residues long. The CDR3, as DNA: TGTGCCAGCAGATCTGACTTCGGAGATACGCAGTATTTT. Translation gives CASRSDFGDTQYF.

The chain couples TRBV15 to TRBJ1-2, with D maybe TRBD1 (5 bases). CDR1 is LNHNV, CDR2 YYDKDF, per germline (reference sequence). The CDR3 consists of 16 residues. V was clipped by 1 base and J by 5 bases, with 17 bases between them. The CDR3 region is CATSRGGTRQLYGYTF. CDR3 coding DNA: TGTGCCACCAGCAGAGGGGGGACCCGACAACTTTATGGCTACACCTTC.

V usage is TRBV10-3 and J usage is TRBJ2-1; D is perhaps TRBD2 (6 bases). The V gene lost 10 bases and the J gene lost 0 bases, with 19 bases spanning the gap. The CDR3 runs 16 residues. CDR1 and CDR2 from the germline V gene are ENHRY and SYGVKD. Here the CDR3 reads CATRPSGPTSYNEQFF. The CDR3 DNA follows: TGTGCCACCAGACCAAGCGGGCCGACCTCCTACAATGAGCAGTTCTTC.

V and J are TRBV7-8 and TRBJ2-7; the match to TRBD2 covers 11 bases. V lost 0 bases and J lost 0; bases outside the gene matches: 7. Germline CDR1 reads SGHVS; CDR2 reads FQNEAQ. This CDR3 is built from 18 residues. In nucleotides, the CDR3 is TGTGCCAGCAGCTTAGCGGCTAGCGGGGGGCGAAGCTCCTACGAGCAGTACTTC. The encoded protein is CASSLAASGGRSSYEQYF.

V is TRBV6-5 and J is TRBJ2-6; D gene unclear. V lost 5 bases, J lost 2 bases, and 16 bases lay in between. CDR1 and CDR2 (germline): MNHEY, SVGAGI. This CDR3 has 17 residues. This CDR3 reads CASSPGRTQPGANVLTF. As DNA, the CDR3 is TGTGCCAGCAGTCCCGGCAGGACCCAACCTGGGGCCAACGTCCTGACTTTC.

This clonotype was found a few times. This chain connects TRBV9 to TRBJ2-7; tentatively, D is TRBD1 (6 bases). This CDR3 contains 12 residues. Germline CDR1 reads SGDLS; CDR2 reads YYNGEE. The V end was cut by 5 bases, the J end by 5 bases, with 11 bases between. CDR3 loop: CASSTGPHEQYF. The CDR3 DNA is TGTGCCAGCAGTACAGGGCCCCACGAGCAGTACTTC. The entire variable domain, with the rest obtained from reference TRBV9 and TRBJ2-7, is as follows: DSGVTQTPKHLITATGQRVTLRCSPRSGDLSVYWYQQSLDQGLQFLIQYYNGEERAKGNILERFSAQQFPDLHSELNLSSLELGDSALYFCASSTGPHEQYFGPGTRLTVT.

The genes are TRBV6-2 or TRBV6-3 and TRBJ2-7, with 16 bases matching TRBD2. Trimming took 5 bases from V and 7 from J; bases not matched to a gene: 11. CDR3 length equals 17 residues. Germline V gene sequence: CDR1 MNHEY, CDR2 SVGEGT. This CDR3 is CASSRPGLAGGLYEQYF. CDR3 DNA sequence: TGTGCCAGCAGTCGTCCGGGACTAGCGGGAGGGCTTTATGAGCAGTACTTC.

This chain joins TRBV27 and TRBJ2-7, with a tentative D call TRBD1 (5 bases). CDR1 and CDR2 (germline): MNHEY, SMNVEV (reference sequence). The ends were cut back, 5 bases at V and 5 bases at J, with 19 bases in the middle. The CDR3 sequence is 15 residues long. The CDR3 DNA reads TGTGCCAGCAGTCCCCTGCCAAACAGGCACCACGAGCAGTACTTC. This gives the protein CASSPLPNRHHEQYF.

The chain uses TRBV29-1 and TRBJ1-4; D is unresolved. This CDR3 has 15 amino acids. Germline V lookup: CDR1 SQVTM, CDR2 ANQGSEA. The ends were cut back, 5 bases at V and 0 bases at J, with 13 bases in the middle. The CDR3 DNA sequence: TGCAGCGTTACCCTCGGGAGTGCAACTAATGAAAAACTGTTTTTT. Its protein is CSVTLGSATNEKLFF.

With regard to this clonotype: One end of the junction fails to match germline, which may point to a read error. The chain has TRBV6-2 or TRBV6-3 and TRBJ2-5, with a possible D match to TRBD2 (6 bases). CDR1 is MNHEY and CDR2 is SVGEGT in the germline V gene. The CDR3 loop spans 12 amino acids. The CDR3 nucleotides read TGTGCCAGCAGTGACACCGGGACTTCTGTAGTCTTC. The encoded protein is CASSDTGTSVVF.

CDR3 nucleotide sequence: TGTGCCAGCAGTTACCCCAGAGAGGGCGGCACAGATACGCAGTATTTT. It codes for CASSYPREGGTDTQYF. The chain uses TRBV6-2 or TRBV6-3 and TRBJ2-3; possibly TRBD2 for D (5 bases). CDR1 is MNHEY, CDR2 SVGEGT, per germline. The V gene lost 2 bases and the J gene lost 1 base, with 13 bases spanning the gap. This CDR3 region has 16 residues.

This chain connects TRBV9 to TRBJ1-1, with D possibly matching TRBD1 (6 bases). This CDR3 spans 15 amino acids. With 3 bases removed from V and 1 base from J, the gap between germline ends came to 13 bases. In germline, CDR1 is SGDLS, CDR2 YYNGEE. CDR3 DNA sequence: TGTGCCAGCAGCGGAGGAGTCAGGGGGAACACTGAAGCTTTCTTT. Residues: CASSGGVRGNTEAFF.

This clonotype showed up just a few times. The chain combines TRBV7-6 with TRBJ2-1; 12 bases map to TRBD2. The J segment lost 7 bases and the V segment lost 2 bases, leaving 3 bases of the junction unmatched. The germline gives CDR1 SGHVS, CDR2 FNYEAQ. CDR3 length: 15 amino acids. CDR3 residues: CASSLLLAGGNEQFF. The CDR3 region has the DNA TGTGCCAGCAGCTTATTACTAGCGGGAGGAAATGAGCAGTTCTTC.

The V gene is TRBV12-3 or TRBV12-4, the J gene TRBJ1-1; D unclear. The ends were cut back, 6 bases at V and 0 bases at J, with 8 bases in the middle. CDR3 size: 13 residues. Here the CDR3 reads CASRDGLNTEAFF. Written as DNA, the CDR3 is TGTGCCAGCAGGGATGGATTGAACACTGAAGCTTTCTTT.

This clonotype was observed a handful of times. The chain is built from TRBV4-2 and TRBJ1-2; D is undetermined. Germline V gene sequence: CDR1 LGHNA, CDR2 YNFKEQ. The CDR3 is made up of 14 amino acids. V lost 1 base and J 8 bases, leaving 14 bases between the germline ends. The CDR3 spells CASSQGSLGGGYTF. As DNA, the CDR3 is TGTGCCAGCAGCCAAGGTTCCCTTGGCGGCGGCTACACCTTC.

This clonotype was seen a few times. V usage is TRBV7-3 and J usage is TRBJ2-1; 10 bases are a match to TRBD2. With V trimmed by 5 bases and J by 7 bases, 11 bases remained unmatched. CDR3 length: 16 amino acids. CDR1 is SGHTA, CDR2 FQGTGA, per germline. CDR3 coding DNA: TGTGCCAGCAGCCTCGGCCCCACTAGCGGGAAGAATGAGCAGTTCTTC. Its protein product is CASSLGPTSGKNEQFF.

This clonotype was observed a handful of times. The chain joins TRBV18 to TRBJ2-7, with 7 bases that match TRBD2. V gave up 8 bases and J gave up 6 bases; unmatched junction bases: 4. CDR3 length: 11 residues. Germline CDR1 KGHSH, CDR2 LQKENI. The CDR3 here is CASSREGEQYF. DNA for the CDR3: TGTGCCAGCAGCAGGGAGGGCGAGCAGTACTTC.

The rearrangement uses TRBV10-3 and TRBJ1-2; no clear D gene. The germline V and J ends were trimmed by 3 bases and 6 bases, with 11 bases remaining between them. Germline CDR1 reads ENHRY; CDR2 reads SYGVKD. The CDR3 sequence is 13 residues long. The CDR3 coding sequence is TGTGCCATCAGTGAAGGGCCTGGGCATGGCTACACCTTC. Protein sequence: CAISEGPGHGYTF.

This rearrangement joins TRBV4-1 to TRBJ1-4, with D unresolved. The V end was cut by 4 bases, the J end by 7 bases, with 16 bases between. The germline gives CDR1 MGHRA, CDR2 YSYEKL. The CDR3 spans 15 residues. The DNA for the CDR3 is TGCGCCAGCAGCCCCCCCCGGCCGGGGATTGAAAAACTGTTTTTT. Its protein product is CASSPPRPGIEKLFF.

This chain connects TRBV4-3 to TRBJ2-7, with 12 bases fitting TRBD1. V dropped 3 bases and J dropped 6; count of bases not matched to a gene: 9. The CDR3 runs to 16 residues. Germline V gene lookup returns CDR1 LGHNA and CDR2 YSLEER. CDR3 sequence (DNA): TGCGCCAGCAGCCACCGGCCGGGACAGGGGGCGCGCGAGCAGTACTTC. Residues: CASSHRPGQGAREQYF.

This sequence joins TRBV30 and TRBJ2-7, with D perhaps matching TRBD1 (6 bases). This CDR3 comprises 13 residues. Trimming removed 8 bases from V and 0 bases from J, with 14 bases in between. Germline-derived CDR1 and CDR2 are GTSNPN and SVGIG (reference sequence). Written as DNA, the CDR3 is TGTGCCGGGGCCCCGGACAGCTCCTACGAGCAGTACTTC. Translated: CAGAPDSSYEQYF.

The chain joins TRBV14 to TRBJ1-3; D ambiguous. The V end lost 1 base, the J end lost 3 bases, and 10 bases lay between the germline ends. CDR1 SGHDN and CDR2 FVKESK come from the germline V gene. The CDR3 length is 15 residues. CDR3 region: CASSQALLFGNTIYF. CDR3 DNA: TGTGCCAGCAGCCAAGCCCTTTTATTTGGAAACACCATATATTTT. Together with reference TRBV14 and TRBJ1-3, the CDR3 gives the full variable domain: EAGVTQFPSHSVIEKGQTVTLRCDPISGHDNLYWYRRVMGKEIKFLLHFVKESKQDESGMPNNRFLAERTGGTYSTLKVQPAELEDSGVYFCASSQALLFGNTIYFGEGSWLTVV.

This clonotype showed up just a few times. The chain joins TRBV7-8 to TRBJ2-1, with TRBD1 matching 9 bases. Germline V gives CDR1 SGHVS, CDR2 FQNEAQ. V lost 5 bases and J lost 10; bases outside the gene matches: 12. This CDR3 has 15 residues. The CDR3 DNA reads TGTGCCAGCAGCCAGTGGGGACAGGGTAATCGGGAGCAGTTCTTC. Translation: CASSQWGQGNREQFF.